This entry features one T cell receptor (beta chain) sequence. This clonotype has a handful of counts. Its antigen is currently not known. Base qualities are missing; no much larger clone stands one base away. The data originate from a study of response to subunit inactivated influenza vaccine (dated by TCRdb to 2016 to 2018). Looking at the study overall: Deep quantitative T cell receptor repertoire profiling was used in the study to track responses to a trivalent subunit inactivated influenza vaccine. The paper's findings and limits, for the study overall: The authors suggested that each seasonal influenza vaccination may recruit only a limited number of new T cells.

Libraries came from RT-PCR. The listed sequencing device is Illumina HiSeq 2500. In TCRdb, the public reads were trimmed at Q25 with fastp and aligned with MiXCR, with productive beta chains retained. Entries that share a CDR3 protein sequence are merged under the most common genes and DNA. The sample table holds 560,000 or so distinct CDR3 sequences, of which approximately 7.1% were seen once. The ten top clones hold about an eighth of the sample. Trimming costs V 7 bases and J 5 bases, and their ends lie 20 bases apart. The CDR3 numbers 15 residues from cysteine through phenylalanine. Only CDR3 DNA is held: 45 bases, read in frame from base 1.

The chain is made from TRBV12-3 or TRBV12-4 and TRBJ1-1; a tentative D match to TRBD1 spans 5 bases. The sample here was PBMCs from blood, taken around 25 months after vaccination. The source is a man aged 50 to 75 who received an inactivated influenza vaccine. Donor details come from another sample of the same person, matched by shared clones. The CDR3 has the sequence CASNIGRGRGTEAFF. At the DNA level, the sequence is TGTGCCAGCAACATAGGAAGGGGCCGCGGGACTGAAGCTTTCTTT.